Listed below are T cell receptor beta chains from one sample, sequenced in a study of blood T cell repertoires in COVID-19. Some clones are missing from TCRdb's copy, which holds only in-frame ones; the method was immunoSEQ multiplex PCR. The sample consists of roughly 200,000 clones, more than 80% of them appearing once. The sequenced sample consisted of peripheral blood. The receptors stem from a woman aged 55-69 years with acute or convalescent COVID-19. The CDR3 runs from the conserved cysteine through the conserved F or W. D genes are given only for firm matches. For some rows the clone size is stated as once, few or many, or as a class when expanded; others skip it.

>NA|TRBJ2-5|NA|TRBV7-3|13
CASSLSRTATQYF
TGTGCCAGCAGCTTAAGTAGGACAGCGACCCAGTACTTC
>NA|TRBJ1-5|NA|TRBV30|14
CAWKGGSGNQPQHF
TGTGCCTGGAAAGGAGGGTCTGGCAATCAGCCCCAGCATTTT
>NA|TRBJ2-3|TRBD2|TRBV25-1|15
CASSEYRTSADTQYF
TGTGCCAGCAGTGAATACAGGACTAGCGCAGATACGCAGTATTTT
>NA|TRBJ2-3|TRBD2|TRBV7-3|18
CASSPNGVAGVSTDTQYF
TGTGCCAGCAGCCCCAATGGGGTAGCGGGAGTGAGCACAGATACGCAGTATTTT
>NA|TRBJ1-1|TRBD1|TRBV18|14
CASSRQGRNTEAFF
TGTGCCAGCTCACGACAGGGGCGGAACACTGAAGCTTTCTTT
>NA|TRBJ2-5|TRBD2|TRBV28|14
CASSLAGGPETQYF
TGTGCCAGCAGTTTAGCGGGAGGGCCCGAGACCCAGTACTTC
>NA|TRBJ2-1|TRBD1|TRBV3-1/TRBV3-2|16
CASSPGGQGNYNEQFF
TGTGCCAGCAGCCCCGGGGGACAGGGGAACTACAATGAGCAGTTCTTC
>once|TRBJ1-4|NA|TRBV3-1/TRBV3-2|15
CASSQGAGGWEKLFF
TGTGCCAGCAGCCAAGGAGCCGGGGGGTGGGAAAAACTGTTTTTT
>NA|TRBJ2-5|NA|TRBV9|18
CASSPRGWGSLTVETQYF
TGTGCCAGCAGCCCCAGGGGATGGGGGTCCCTGACAGTGGAGACCCAGTACTTC
>NA|TRBJ1-6|NA|TRBV7-8|15
CASSLKRVLNSPLHF
TGTGCCAGCAGCCTAAAGAGGGTATTGAATTCACCCCTCCACTTT
>once|TRBJ1-3|NA|TRBV5-1|15
CASSLQGVAGNTIYF
TGCGCCAGCAGCTTGCAGGGTGTTGCAGGAAACACCATATATTTT
>NA|TRBJ1-6|NA|TRBV28|16
CASSSGANSYNSPLHF
TGTGCCAGCAGCTCGGGTGCGAACTCCTATAATTCACCCCTCCACTTT
>NA|TRBJ2-2|TRBD2|TRBV5-1|13
CASRGLNTGELFF
TGCGCCAGCAGGGGACTAAACACCGGGGAGCTGTTTTTT
>NA|TRBJ2-3|TRBD2|TRBV24-1|16
CATRSSGRGYTDTQYF
TGTGCCACCAGATCCAGCGGGAGGGGATACACAGATACGCAGTATTTT
>NA|TRBJ1-5|TRBD1|TRBV19|15
CASSSRGRSNQPQHF
TGTGCCAGTAGTAGCAGGGGGCGAAGCAATCAGCCCCAGCATTTT
>NA|TRBJ2-1|TRBD1|TRBV11-3|15
CASSPGQGADNEQFF
TGTGCCAGCAGCCCGGGACAGGGGGCGGACAATGAGCAGTTCTTC
>NA|TRBJ1-4|TRBD1|TRBV28|13
CATAGTGNEKLFF
TGTGCCACCGCCGGGACAGGGAATGAAAAACTGTTTTTT
>NA|TRBJ1-3|TRBD1|TRBV19|15
CASSTTGGSGNTIYF
TGTGCCAGTAGTACCACAGGGGGCTCTGGAAACACCATATATTTT
>NA|TRBJ2-1|NA|TRBV6-6|15
CASLEVNPMANEQFF
TGTGCCAGCCTAGAGGTCAACCCTATGGCCAATGAGCAGTTCTTC
>NA|TRBJ2-4|TRBD2|TRBV2|15
CASSERETSINIQYF
TGTGCCAGCAGTGAAAGGGAGACTAGCATCAACATTCAGTACTTC
>NA|TRBJ2-7|TRBD2|TRBV27|13
CASRTSGVLEQYF
TGTGCCAGCAGGACTAGCGGGGTCCTTGAGCAGTACTTC
>few|TRBJ2-3|TRBD2|TRBV9|16
CASSVGTSDDTDTQYF
TGTGCCAGCAGCGTGGGGACTAGCGACGACACAGATACGCAGTATTTT
>once|TRBJ1-6|NA|TRBV30|13
CAWTLGYNSPLHF
TGTGCCTGGACTCTAGGCTATAATTCACCCCTCCACTTT
>NA|TRBJ1-1|TRBD1|TRBV6-1|13
CASSDRQGSEAFF
TGTGCCAGCAGTGACAGACAGGGTTCGGAAGCTTTCTTT
>NA|TRBJ2-4|NA|TRBV18|17
CASSPLGRGRAKNIQYF
TGTGCCAGCTCACCACTGGGCAGGGGTCGAGCCAAAAACATTCAGTACTTC
>NA|TRBJ2-3|TRBD1|TRBV6-6|15
CASSPPRTGTDTQYF
TGTGCCAGCAGTCCGCCTCGGACAGGAACAGATACGCAGTATTTT
>NA|TRBJ1-6|NA|TRBV6-1|14
CASSDRAGNSPLHF
TGTGCCAGCAGTGACAGGGCAGGCAATTCACCCCTCCACTTT
>NA|TRBJ2-1|NA|TRBV19|14
CATPPGLCYNEQFF
TGTGCCACTCCTCCGGGACTCTGCTACAATGAGCAGTTCTTC
>NA|TRBJ1-2|TRBD1|TRBV7-2|14
CASSRDRASYGYTF
TGTGCCAGCAGCAGAGACAGGGCCAGCTATGGCTACACCTTC